This TCR beta chain was sequenced in a study of glioma-infiltrating T cells after dendritic cell vaccination. At the level of the study: Samples are from glioblastoma patients in Phase I and II dendritic cell vaccine trials. Patients received autologous tumor lysate-pulsed dendritic cell vaccination between about 2002 and 2013.

This clone was seen a handful of times. Data came from immunoSEQ multiplex PCR; TCRdb stores just in-frame clones and leaves some out. The repertoire holds about 50,000 clones, with around 89% as singletons. In germline, CDR1 is LNHDA, CDR2 SQIVND (reference sequence). This CDR3 spans 15 amino acids. V was cut by 3 bases and J by 6 bases, with 17 bases left in between. Time point here: after dendritic cell vaccination, including at tumor progression/relapse. Blood PBMC samples: pre-vaccination, two weeks post third vaccination, and at tumor progression. This sequence joins TRBV19 and TRBJ1-1, with D perhaps matching TRBD1 (6 bases). Here the sequenced sample was blood, taken after dendritic cell vaccination. The sequence came from a human donor with glioblastoma. CDR3 sequence (DNA): TGTGCCAGTAGTATGTGGGCCTCAGGGGTGTCTGAAGCTTTCTTT. This gives the protein CASSMWASGVSEAFF.